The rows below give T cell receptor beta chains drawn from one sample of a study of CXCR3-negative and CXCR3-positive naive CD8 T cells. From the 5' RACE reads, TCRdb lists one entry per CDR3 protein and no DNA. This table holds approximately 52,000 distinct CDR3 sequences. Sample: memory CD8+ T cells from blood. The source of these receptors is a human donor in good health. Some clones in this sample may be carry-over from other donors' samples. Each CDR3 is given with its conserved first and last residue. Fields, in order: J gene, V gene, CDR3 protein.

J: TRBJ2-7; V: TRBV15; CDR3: CATSREEVRAYEQYF
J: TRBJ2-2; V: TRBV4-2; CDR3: CASSQAASNTGELFF
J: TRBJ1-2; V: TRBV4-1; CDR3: CASSPTSSNLYGYTF
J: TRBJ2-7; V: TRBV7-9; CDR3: CASSHPPGRGGPMEQYF
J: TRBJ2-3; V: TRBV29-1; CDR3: CSVERTSGGNSDTQYF
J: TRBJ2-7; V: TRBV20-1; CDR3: CSGTSGGGYEQYF
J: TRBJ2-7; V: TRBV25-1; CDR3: CASSEFRGFGYEQYF
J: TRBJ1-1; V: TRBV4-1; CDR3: CASSSRETLITEAFF
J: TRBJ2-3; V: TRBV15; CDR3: CATSSDEGASDTQYF
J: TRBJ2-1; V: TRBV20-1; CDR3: CSAREIQAGVRYNEQFF
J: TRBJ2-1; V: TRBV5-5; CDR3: CASSPEGEQFF
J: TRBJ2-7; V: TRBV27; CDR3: CASSLSAGDLPYEQYF
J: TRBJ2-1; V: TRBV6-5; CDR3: CASSYSYQRMVDNEQFF
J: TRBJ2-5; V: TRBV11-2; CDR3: CASSDLWTSGGQETQYF
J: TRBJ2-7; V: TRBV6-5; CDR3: CASSLGQLYEQYF
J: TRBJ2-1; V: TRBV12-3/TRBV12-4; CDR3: CASSLSTYNEQFF
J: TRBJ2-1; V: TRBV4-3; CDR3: CASSQRLNTYNEQFF
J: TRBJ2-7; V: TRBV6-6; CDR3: CASHALDAGEQYF
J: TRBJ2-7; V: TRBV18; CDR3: CASRTSGSHEQYF
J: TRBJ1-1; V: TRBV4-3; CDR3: CASSQDGQGGLENTEAFF
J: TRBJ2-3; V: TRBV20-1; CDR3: CSASGTGGPTDTQYF
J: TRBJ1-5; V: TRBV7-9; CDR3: CASSLSTGSNQPQHF
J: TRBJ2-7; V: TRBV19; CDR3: CASSIYSGSSYEQYF
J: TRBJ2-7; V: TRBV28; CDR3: CASSTSTEPRDEQYF
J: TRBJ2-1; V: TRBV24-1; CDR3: CATSDFPDEGGLGEQLF
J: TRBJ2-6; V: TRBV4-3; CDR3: CASSQVATGYAGANVLTF
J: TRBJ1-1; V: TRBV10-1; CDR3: CASSGGQGWTAFF
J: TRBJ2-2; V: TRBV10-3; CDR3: CAISGGASGGTNTGELFF
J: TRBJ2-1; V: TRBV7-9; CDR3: CASSLTGQGNNEQFF
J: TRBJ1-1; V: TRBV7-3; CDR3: CASSLRMYTEAFF
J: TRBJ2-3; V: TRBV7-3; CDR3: CASSPDGGGFDTQYF
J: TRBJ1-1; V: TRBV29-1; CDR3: CSVEGDGNTEAFF
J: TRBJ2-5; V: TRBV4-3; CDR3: CASSQGTSEETQYF
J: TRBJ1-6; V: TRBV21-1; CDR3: CASSKLGQKGDSPLHF
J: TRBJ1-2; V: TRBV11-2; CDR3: CASGASYGYTF
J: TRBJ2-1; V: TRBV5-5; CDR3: CASTGPRRYNEQFF
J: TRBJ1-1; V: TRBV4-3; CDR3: CASSQSRSGGTEAFF
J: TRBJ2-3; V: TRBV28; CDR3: CASSLSTAPGTDTQYF
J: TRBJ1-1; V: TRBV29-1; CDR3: CSVGFMGAEAFF
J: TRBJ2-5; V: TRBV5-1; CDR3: CASSRGGQQETQYF
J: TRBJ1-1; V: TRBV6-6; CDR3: CASSYSFRVGTEAFF
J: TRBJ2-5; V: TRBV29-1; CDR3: CSVEVTSGGEETQYF
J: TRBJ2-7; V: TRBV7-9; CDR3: CASNSPRGEQYF
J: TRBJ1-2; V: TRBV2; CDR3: CASSEAMGGSGYTF
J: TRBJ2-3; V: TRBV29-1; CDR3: CSGVAGGSTDTQYF
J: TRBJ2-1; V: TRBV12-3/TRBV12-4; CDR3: CASSFNRAGGIAIEQFF
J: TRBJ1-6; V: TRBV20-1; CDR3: CSASPNPEVRVSYNSPLHF
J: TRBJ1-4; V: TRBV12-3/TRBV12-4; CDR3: CASSLPGEKLFF
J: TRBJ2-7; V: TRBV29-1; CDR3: CSVDTNYEQYF
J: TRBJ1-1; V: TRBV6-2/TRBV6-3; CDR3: CASSKGVHTEAFF
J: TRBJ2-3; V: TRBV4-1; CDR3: CASSRSGTGASTDTQYF
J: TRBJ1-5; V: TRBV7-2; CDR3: CASSSLPTGAGQPQHF
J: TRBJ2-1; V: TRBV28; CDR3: CASSFFTSSNEQFF
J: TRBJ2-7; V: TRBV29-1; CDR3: CSVGGRTGGEVSEQYF
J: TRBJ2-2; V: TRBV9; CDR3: CASSAGDLGTGELFF
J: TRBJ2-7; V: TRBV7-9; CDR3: CASSSADRLYEQYF
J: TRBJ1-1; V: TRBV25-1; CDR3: CASSQTVNTEAFF